The 31 T cell receptor beta chains presented below share a single source sample, sequenced in a study of blood T cell repertoires in COVID-19 (dated by TCRdb to between 2020 and 2021). Libraries were built with the immunoSEQ multiplex PCR assay. The source is immuneACCESS, and TCRdb retained only in-frame sequences with V and J called. Part of the clones is not carried over; for the studies checked, unresolved V genes explain less than half of this, and the remainder is unexplained. Here the sample has more than 70,000 clones; more than 70% occur a single time. The ten top clones hold about a fifth of the sample. The sample taken for sequencing was peripheral blood. All receptors come from a woman of 80 years or more in a cohort sampled during active or convalescent COVID-19.

This clone occurred a few times. The rearrangement links TRBV19 to TRBJ1-6, with TRBD1 identical over 9 bases. The CDR3 length is 14 residues. Germline assignment: CDR1 LNHDA and CDR2 SQIVND (reference sequence). The trim removed 4 bases at V and 9 bases at J, leaving 4 bases unmatched. CDR3 sequence reads: CASSRDRDGSPLHF. The CDR3 DNA reads as TGTGCCAGTAGTAGGGACAGGGATGGTTCACCCCTCCACTTT.

The J gene is TRBJ2-3, the V gene TRBV19; 12 bases line up with TRBD2. With V trimmed by 3 bases and J by 0 bases, 7 bases remained unmatched. Germline CDR1 is LNHDA and CDR2 is SQIVND (reference sequence). The CDR3 runs 18 residues. CDR3 region: CASSMASGRGTSTDTQYF. The CDR3 region has the DNA TGTGCCAGTAGTATGGCTAGCGGGAGGGGGACGAGCACAGATACGCAGTATTTT.

The chain links TRBV5-4 to TRBJ2-5; tentatively, D is TRBD2 (6 bases). Germline CDR1 is SGHNT and CDR2 is YYREEE (reference sequence). The CDR3 is 12 residues long. Trimming stripped 4 bases from V and 4 bases from J, with 8 bases between. The CDR3, as DNA: TGTGCCAGCAGCCGGGACTCAGAGACCCAGTACTTC. Translating gives CASSRDSETQYF.

This chain connects TRBV3-1 (or the pseudogene TRBV3-2) to TRBJ1-2; 10 bases match TRBD1. V lost 3 bases and J lost 2; bases outside the gene matches: 12. Germline V gene data show CDR1 as LGHDT and CDR2 as YNNKEL (reference sequence). CDR3 length equals 18 residues. The CDR3 reads CASSHLMTGGSQNYGYTF. In nucleotides, the CDR3 is TGTGCCAGCAGCCACCTCATGACAGGGGGCTCCCAAAACTATGGCTACACCTTC.

CDR3 bases: TGCGCCAGCAGTGAGTCGACAGGGAAGGGGTCACCCCTCCACTTT. Translation gives CASSESTGKGSPLHF. The chain couples TRBV10-1 to TRBJ1-6; 7 bases match TRBD1. CDR1 and CDR2 from the germline V gene are WNHNN and SYGVQD (reference sequence). Trimming cost V 0 bases and J 10 bases; bases outside gene matches: 6. This CDR3 contains 15 residues.

The rearrangement joins TRBV3-1 (or the pseudogene TRBV3-2) to TRBJ1-3, with D possibly being TRBD1 (5 bases). V dropped 1 base and J dropped 0 bases, with 7 bases sitting between them. This CDR3 contains 15 residues. Germline CDR1 reads LGHDT; CDR2 reads YNNKEL (reference sequence). In DNA form, the CDR3 reads TGTGCCAGCAGCCAAGTACAGGCCTCTGGAAACACCATATATTTT. It encodes CASSQVQASGNTIYF.

The chain uses TRBV11-2 and TRBJ1-2, with TRBD1 identical over 7 bases. V trimming: 5 bases; J trimming: 6 bases; junction bases outside the gene matches: 15. CDR3 length: 16 amino acids. CDR1 and CDR2 (germline): SGHAT, FQNNGV. The CDR3 spells CASSAPGTVLGHGYTF. The CDR3, as DNA: TGTGCCAGCAGCGCCCCCGGGACAGTCTTAGGACATGGCTACACCTTC.

The V gene is TRBV19, the J gene TRBJ1-2, with unresolved D. This CDR3 spans 16 amino acids. V lost 7 bases to trimming and J lost 8 bases, with 26 bases between them. CDR1 is LNHDA, CDR2 SQIVND, per germline (reference sequence). The CDR3: CASIPLFSLGQLGYTF. In DNA form, the CDR3 reads TGTGCCAGTATCCCCCTATTCTCCCTGGGCCAGCTGGGCTACACCTTC.

This clone turned up a few times. The chain combines TRBV7-9 with TRBJ2-7; 8 nucleotides line up with TRBD2. Germline V gene sequence: CDR1 SEHNR, CDR2 FQNEAQ (reference sequence). Losses at the gene ends were 1 base for V and 5 bases for J; bases not matched to a gene: 7. The CDR3 loop spans 15 amino acids. This CDR3 reads CASSLVTSVAHEQYF. The CDR3, as DNA: TGTGCCAGCAGCTTAGTGACTAGCGTCGCCCACGAGCAGTACTTC. Looking up the rest from reference TRBV7-9 and TRBJ2-7 gives the full variable domain: DTGVSQNPRHKITKRGQNVTFRCDPISEHNRLYWYRQTLGQGPEFLTYFQNEAQLEKSRLLSDRFSAERPKGSFSTLEIQRTEQGDSAMYLCASSLVTSVAHEQYFGPGTRLTVT.

The rearrangement uses TRBV29-1 and TRBJ2-7; 13 bases agree with TRBD2. Germline-derived CDR1 and CDR2 are SQVTM and ANQGSEA. This CDR3 comprises 14 residues. Trimming took 6 bases from V and 7 from J; bases not matched to a gene: 9. The CDR3 region has the DNA TGCAGCGTCGGACTAGCGGGAGTCTATGGGGAGCAGTACTTC. Encoded protein: CSVGLAGVYGEQYF.

Comments on this clone: A junction end diverges from the germline sequence, so it may reflect a read error. The chain combines TRBV7-7 with TRBJ2-1; 8 nucleotides agree with TRBD2. Germline CDR1 SSHAT, CDR2 FNYEAQ (reference sequence). The CDR3 has 17 residues. The CDR3 DNA reads as TGTGCTAGCAGCCTACACCCCAGCGGGAGAACCTACAATGAGCAGTTCTTC. It codes for CASSLHPSGRTYNEQFF. The full variable domain, with the rest looked up from reference TRBV7-7 and TRBJ2-1, is GAGVSQSPRYKVTKRGQDVTLRCDPISSHATLYWYQQALGQGPEFLTYFNYEAQPDKSGLPSDRFSAERPEGSISTLTIQRTEQRDSAMYRCASSLHPSGRTYNEQFFGPGTRLTVL.

The chain is built from TRBV5-1 and TRBJ2-1; D possibly corresponds to TRBD1 (5 bases). This CDR3 is built from 13 residues. Germline V CDR1 and CDR2: SGHRS, YFSETQ. Trimming left V 4 bases short and J 6 bases short, with 11 bases between. As DNA, the CDR3 is TGCGCCAGCAGCCCGGCAAGGGGCAATGAGCAGTTCTTC. Protein sequence: CASSPARGNEQFF.

This rearrangement joins TRBV29-1 to TRBJ1-5; D gene unclear. Trimming took off 0 bases at V and 16 bases at J, with 13 bases between the two ends. The CDR3 loop spans 11 amino acids. The germline CDR1 and CDR2 sequences are SQVTM and ANQGSEA. The CDR3 sequence: CSVEENGSGHF. In DNA, the CDR3 is TGCAGCGTTGAAGAAAACGGGAGCGGCCATTTT.

This clone was counted between two and nine times. The V call is TRBV9, the J call TRBJ1-5; TRBD1 is a possible D gene (5 bases). The CDR3 totals 16 residues. CDR1 is SGDLS and CDR2 is YYNGEE in the germline V gene. Trimming shortened V by 4 bases and J by 8 bases, and 22 bases separated the two germline ends. DNA of the CDR3: TGTGCCAGCAGCCCTGAAGGTGGGCAGGGTATCGAGCCCCAGCATTTT. Protein product: CASSPEGGQGIEPQHF.

This clone was picked up one time. CDR3 protein: CASLVEGSTGELFF. CDR3 DNA sequence: TGTGCCAGCCTCGTTGAGGGCTCCACCGGGGAGCTGTTTTTT. The rearrangement links TRBV28 to TRBJ2-2; the D gene is possibly TRBD2 (5 bases). Looked up from germline, CDR1 is MDHEN and CDR2 is SYDVKM. V lost 8 bases and J lost 4, with 14 bases in between. The CDR3 consists of 14 residues.

V is TRBV5-1 and J is TRBJ2-5; weak D call: TRBD2 (5 bases). The CDR3 is 15 residues long. Per germline, CDR1 SGHRS and CDR2 YFSETQ. Trimming stripped 3 bases from V and 3 bases from J, with 15 bases between. DNA for the CDR3: TGCGCCAGCAGCTCCAGCGGTATCCAGAAAGAGACCCAGTACTTC. Residues: CASSSSGIQKETQYF.

This rearrangement joins TRBV10-1 to TRBJ2-2; 9 bases map to TRBD2. The CDR3 covers 14 residues. Trimming at V came to 8 bases and at J to 4 bases, leaving 5 bases not matched to a gene. The germline V gene has CDR1 WNHNN and CDR2 SYGVQD (reference sequence). For the CDR3, the DNA is TGCGCCAGCGGAAGTAGCGGGAGCACCGGGGAGCTGTTTTTT. This codes for CASGSSGSTGELFF.

This chain links TRBV5-1 with TRBJ2-1, with 8 bases lining up with TRBD1. V gave up 0 bases and J gave up 4 bases; unmatched junction bases: 9. This CDR3 has 17 amino acids. CDR1 is SGHRS, CDR2 YFSETQ, per germline. The CDR3 region is CASSLGLRQGTYNEQFF. CDR3 nucleotides: TGCGCCAGCAGCTTGGGGTTGAGACAGGGGACTTACAATGAGCAGTTCTTC.

The rearrangement links TRBV20-1 to TRBJ1-1, with TRBD1 as a possible D gene (6 bases). Germline CDR1 DFQATT, CDR2 SNEGSKA (reference sequence). The CDR3 runs 11 residues. The germline V and J ends were trimmed by 5 bases and 7 bases, with 11 bases remaining between them. CDR3 region: CSAPGVDEAFF. Written as DNA, the CDR3 is TGCAGTGCTCCAGGGGTAGATGAAGCTTTCTTT.

The V gene is TRBV28, the J gene TRBJ1-1, with 9 bases matching TRBD1. The trim removed 6 bases at V and 5 bases at J, leaving 7 bases unmatched. The CDR3 loop spans 14 amino acids. Germline V gene lookup returns CDR1 MDHEN and CDR2 SYDVKM. The CDR3, as DNA: TGTGCCAGCAGCCCAGGGACAGGGAGGACTGAAGCTTTCTTT. Translating it yields CASSPGTGRTEAFF.

V is TRBV19 and J is TRBJ2-6; 7 positions agree with TRBD1. After removal of 6 bases from V and 4 bases from J, the junction contained 12 bases not matched to a gene. Germline V gene data show CDR1 as LNHDA and CDR2 as SQIVND (reference sequence). There are 17 residues in the CDR3. The CDR3 reads CASSQMTGFKGANVLTF. CDR3 nucleotide sequence: TGTGCCAGTAGCCAGATGACAGGGTTTAAGGGGGCCAACGTCCTGACTTTC.

This clone was recorded at least ten times. Compared with germline, one end of the junction differs, possibly owing to a read error. The chain combines TRBV6-5 with TRBJ1-6; D may be TRBD1 (6 bases). The germline CDR1 and CDR2 sequences are MNHEY and SVGAGI. CDR3 length: 15 residues. CDR3 residues: CASSHSGVHNSPLHF. As DNA, the CDR3 is TGTGCCAGCAGTCACTCAGGGGTCCATAATTCACCCCTCCACTTT.

The chain recombines TRBV5-1 with TRBJ1-2; D gene uncertain. The CDR3 has 13 amino acids. Germline CDR1 reads SGHRS; CDR2 reads YFSETQ. The V end was cut by 0 bases, the J end by 8 bases, with 11 bases between. The CDR3 DNA follows: TGCGCCAGCAGCTTGGGTGGAGGGATCGGCTACACCTTC. It translates to CASSLGGGIGYTF.

The V and J genes are TRBV10-3 and TRBJ1-2, with 8 bases lining up with TRBD1. CDR3 length equals 14 residues. V shed 9 bases and J 0 bases; nucleotides not matched to a gene: 6. Germline CDR1 ENHRY, CDR2 SYGVKD. This CDR3 reads CAIEPGGSNYGYTF. As DNA, the CDR3 is TGTGCCATAGAGCCAGGGGGCTCTAACTATGGCTACACCTTC.

The chain has TRBV6-1 and TRBJ1-4; 8 nucleotides line up with TRBD1. Germline assignment: CDR1 MNHNS and CDR2 SASEGT. CDR3 length: 15 residues. Losses at the gene ends were 1 base for V and 9 bases for J; bases not matched to a gene: 7. Here the CDR3 reads CASSEGWTGKQKLFF. The CDR3 DNA follows: TGTGCCAGCAGTGAAGGTTGGACAGGGAAGCAAAAACTGTTTTTT.

The CDR3 region has the DNA TGTGCCAGCAGCCTCACTAGCGGTAGGAATGAGCAGTTCTTC. This encodes CASSLTSGRNEQFF. This sequence joins TRBV3-1 (or the pseudogene TRBV3-2) and TRBJ2-1, with TRBD2 matching over 8 bases. This CDR3 has 14 amino acids. Losses at the gene ends were 4 bases for V and 7 bases for J; bases not matched to a gene: 6. The germline V gene encodes CDR1 LGHDT and CDR2 YNNKEL (reference sequence).

CDR3 loop: CASSRDRIDTEAFF. In nucleotides, the CDR3 is TGTGCCAGCAGCCGGGACAGAATTGACACTGAAGCTTTCTTT. The gene calls are TRBV6-6 and TRBJ1-1, with 7 bases matching TRBD1. The V and J ends lost 6 bases and 3 bases, in that order; junction bases with no gene match: 7. This CDR3 contains 14 residues. Germline values: CDR1 MNHNY, CDR2 SVGAGI (reference sequence).

The chain links TRBV19 to TRBJ1-2; 9 bases line up with TRBD1. V was clipped by 4 bases and J by 8 bases; unmatched bases: 5. Germline loops: CDR1 LNHDA, CDR2 SQIVND (reference sequence). The CDR3 runs 13 residues. CDR3 DNA: TGTGCCAGTAGTAAGGGACAGGGCCTCGGCTACACCTTC. Translation gives CASSKGQGLGYTF.

The rearrangement uses TRBV30 and TRBJ1-2, with D unclear. From germline, CDR1 is GTSNPN and CDR2 SVGIG (reference sequence). CDR3 length: 12 residues. Trimming took 2 bases from V and 2 from J, leaving 6 bases between them. The CDR3 DNA sequence: TGTGCCTGGAGTTCGGGGAACTATGGCTACACCTTC. Translation: CAWSSGNYGYTF.

The V gene is TRBV6-5, the J gene TRBJ1-2; 9 bases are a match to TRBD1. Germline CDR1 and CDR2: MNHEY and SVGAGI. The CDR3 has 15 amino acids. Trimming cost V 4 bases and J 8 bases; bases outside gene matches: 11. CDR3 bases: TGTGCCAGCAGTTCCCCGGACAGGGGACTCTGGGGCTACACCTTC. Its protein product is CASSSPDRGLWGYTF.

The rearrangement joins TRBV11-2 to TRBJ2-1, with 14 bases identical to TRBD2. V lost 5 bases to trimming and J lost 3 bases; unmatched junction nucleotides: 9. The CDR3 is made up of 18 amino acids. Germline V gene data show CDR1 as SGHAT and CDR2 as FQNNGV. CDR3 residues: CASSPGLAGARFYNEQFF. CDR3 bases: TGTGCCAGCAGCCCGGGACTAGCGGGAGCCAGGTTCTACAATGAGCAGTTCTTC.